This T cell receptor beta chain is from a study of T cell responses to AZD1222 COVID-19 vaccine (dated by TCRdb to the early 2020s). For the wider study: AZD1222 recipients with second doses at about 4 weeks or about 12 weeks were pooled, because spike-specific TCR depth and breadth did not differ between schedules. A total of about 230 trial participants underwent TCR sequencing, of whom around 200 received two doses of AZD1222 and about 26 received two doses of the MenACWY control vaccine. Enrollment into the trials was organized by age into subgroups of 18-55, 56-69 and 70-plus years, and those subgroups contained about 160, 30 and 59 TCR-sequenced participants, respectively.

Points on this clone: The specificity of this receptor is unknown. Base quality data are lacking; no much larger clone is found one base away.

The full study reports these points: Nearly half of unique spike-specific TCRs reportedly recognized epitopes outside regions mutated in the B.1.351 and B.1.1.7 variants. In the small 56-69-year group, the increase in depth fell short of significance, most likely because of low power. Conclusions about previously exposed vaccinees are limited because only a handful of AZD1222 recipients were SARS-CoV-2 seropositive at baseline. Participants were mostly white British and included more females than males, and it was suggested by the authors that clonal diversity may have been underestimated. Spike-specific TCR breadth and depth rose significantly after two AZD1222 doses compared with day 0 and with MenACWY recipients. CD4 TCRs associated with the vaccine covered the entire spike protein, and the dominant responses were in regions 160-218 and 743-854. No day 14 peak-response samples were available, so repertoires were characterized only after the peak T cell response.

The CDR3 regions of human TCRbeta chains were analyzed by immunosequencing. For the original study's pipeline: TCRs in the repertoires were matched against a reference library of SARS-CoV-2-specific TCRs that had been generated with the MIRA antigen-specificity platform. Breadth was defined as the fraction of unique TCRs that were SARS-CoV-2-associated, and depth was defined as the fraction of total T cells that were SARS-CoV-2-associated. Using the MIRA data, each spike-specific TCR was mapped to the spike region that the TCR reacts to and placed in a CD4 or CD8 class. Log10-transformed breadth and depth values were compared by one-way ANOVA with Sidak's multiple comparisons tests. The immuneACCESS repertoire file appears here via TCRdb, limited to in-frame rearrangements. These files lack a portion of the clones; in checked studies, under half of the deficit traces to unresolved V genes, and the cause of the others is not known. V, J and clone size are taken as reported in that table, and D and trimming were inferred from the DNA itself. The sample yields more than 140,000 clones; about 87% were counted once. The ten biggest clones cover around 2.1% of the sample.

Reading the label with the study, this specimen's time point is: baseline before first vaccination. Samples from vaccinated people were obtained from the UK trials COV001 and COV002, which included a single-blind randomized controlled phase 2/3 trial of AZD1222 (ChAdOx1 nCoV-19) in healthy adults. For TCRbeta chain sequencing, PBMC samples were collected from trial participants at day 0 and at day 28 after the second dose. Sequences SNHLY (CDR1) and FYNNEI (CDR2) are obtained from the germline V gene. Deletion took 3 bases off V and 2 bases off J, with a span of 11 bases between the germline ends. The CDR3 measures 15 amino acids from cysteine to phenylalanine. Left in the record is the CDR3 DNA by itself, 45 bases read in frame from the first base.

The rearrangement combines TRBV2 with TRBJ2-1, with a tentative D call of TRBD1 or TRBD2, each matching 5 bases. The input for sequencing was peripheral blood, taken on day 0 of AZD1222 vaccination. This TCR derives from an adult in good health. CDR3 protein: CASSDDSGPYNEQFF. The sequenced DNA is TGTGCCAGCAGTGATGACAGCGGACCCTACAATGAGCAGTTCTTC.